At least ten counts were recorded for the clone carrying this T cell receptor (beta chain). Time point noted: newly diagnosed GD, antithyroid drugs for less than 3 months. Scientists built the TCR library using RNA that was extracted from PBMCs. This entry is derived from a study of regulatory T cells in long-lasting Graves disease. Arm-PCR with iRepertoire HTBI primers amplified the CDR3 regions for these TCR beta libraries. TCRdb itself ran the multiplex PCR reads through MiXCR, one entry per CDR3 protein. The sample records 350,000 to 450,000 distinct CDR3 sequences, approximately 16% being singletons. The data also belong to a second study, concerning T cells in Graves' hyperthyroidism and ophthalmopathy. Per that paper: Graves' hyperthyroidism was deemed stable absent ophthalmopathy progression within 18 months. Patients were excluded for uncontrolled infection, other autoimmune disease, pregnancy or lactation. The TCR CDR3 first-round RT-PCR relied on the HTBI primer set.

The TCR originated in a woman between 40 and 50 years old with Graves disease. The source was peripheral blood mononuclear cells (PBMCs), collected at new diagnosis, from a patient treated with antithyroid drugs.

CDR3 DNA: TGTGCCAGCAGCTTTGGCAGGGCGGGAGGGCCCGCAGATACGCAGTATTTT. Its protein product is CASSFGRAGGPADTQYF. The J gene is TRBJ2-3, the V gene TRBV11-3, with TRBD2 identical over 9 bases. V lost 3 bases, J lost 4 bases, and 11 bases stayed unmatched. Germline V gene sequence: CDR1 SGHNT, CDR2 YENEEA. The CDR3 loop spans 17 amino acids.